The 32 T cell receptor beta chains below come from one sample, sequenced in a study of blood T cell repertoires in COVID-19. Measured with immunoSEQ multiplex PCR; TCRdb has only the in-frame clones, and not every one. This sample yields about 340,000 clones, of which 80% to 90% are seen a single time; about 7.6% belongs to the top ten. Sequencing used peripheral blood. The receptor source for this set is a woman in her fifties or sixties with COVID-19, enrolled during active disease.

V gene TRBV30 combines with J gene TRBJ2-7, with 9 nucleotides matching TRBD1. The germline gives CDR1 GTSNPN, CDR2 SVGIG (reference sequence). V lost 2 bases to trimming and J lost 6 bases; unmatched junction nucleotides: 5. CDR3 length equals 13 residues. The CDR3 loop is CAWSWTGDSEQYF. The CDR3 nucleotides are TGTGCCTGGAGTTGGACAGGGGACTCCGAGCAGTACTTC.

In nucleotides, the CDR3 is TGTGCCAGTACCCCAGGGGGCTATAATTCACCCCTCCACTTT. It specifies CASTPGGYNSPLHF. This chain connects TRBV19 to TRBJ1-6, with 7 bases matching TRBD1. The CDR3 consists of 14 residues. The germline CDR1 and CDR2 sequences are LNHDA and SQIVND (reference sequence). The V gene end was trimmed by 7 bases and the J gene end by 3 bases; junction bases not matched to a gene: 3.

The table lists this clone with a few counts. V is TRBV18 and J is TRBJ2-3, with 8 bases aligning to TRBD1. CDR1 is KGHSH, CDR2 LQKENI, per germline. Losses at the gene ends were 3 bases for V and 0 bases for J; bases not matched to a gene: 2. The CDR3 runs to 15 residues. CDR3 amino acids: CASSPDRASTDTQYF. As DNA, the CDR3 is TGTGCCAGCTCACCGGACAGGGCCAGCACAGATACGCAGTATTTT. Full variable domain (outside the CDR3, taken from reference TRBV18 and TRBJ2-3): NAGVMQNPRHLVRRRGQEARLRCSPMKGHSHVYWYRQLPEEGLKFMVYLQKENIIDESGMPKERFSAEFPKEGPSILRIQQVVRGDSAAYFCASSPDRASTDTQYFGPGTRLTVL.

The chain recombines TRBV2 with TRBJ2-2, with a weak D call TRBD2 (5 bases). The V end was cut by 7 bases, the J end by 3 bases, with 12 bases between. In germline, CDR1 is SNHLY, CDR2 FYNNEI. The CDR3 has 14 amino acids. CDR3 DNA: TGTGCCAGCAAAGAGGGCACCTACACCGGGGAGCTGTTTTTT. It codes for CASKEGTYTGELFF.

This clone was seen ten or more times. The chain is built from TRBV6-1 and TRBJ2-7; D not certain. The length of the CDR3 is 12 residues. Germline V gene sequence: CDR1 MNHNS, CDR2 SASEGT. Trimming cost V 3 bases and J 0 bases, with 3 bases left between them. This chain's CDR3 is CASSESSYEQYF. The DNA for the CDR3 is TGTGCCAGCAGTGAGAGCTCCTACGAGCAGTACTTC.

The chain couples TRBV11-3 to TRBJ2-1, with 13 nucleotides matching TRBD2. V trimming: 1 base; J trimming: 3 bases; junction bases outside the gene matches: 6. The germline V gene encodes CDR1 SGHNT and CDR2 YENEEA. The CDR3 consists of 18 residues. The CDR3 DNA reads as TGTGCCAGCAGCTTAGGCCCACTAGCGGGGGGGCACTACAATGAGCAGTTCTTC. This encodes CASSLGPLAGGHYNEQFF.

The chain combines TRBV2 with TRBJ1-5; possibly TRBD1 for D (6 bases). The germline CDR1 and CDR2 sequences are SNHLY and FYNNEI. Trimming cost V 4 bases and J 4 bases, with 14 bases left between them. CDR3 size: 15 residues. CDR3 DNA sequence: TGTGCCAGCAGTGCAACTTACAGGGAAAATCAGCCCCAGCATTTT. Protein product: CASSATYRENQPQHF.

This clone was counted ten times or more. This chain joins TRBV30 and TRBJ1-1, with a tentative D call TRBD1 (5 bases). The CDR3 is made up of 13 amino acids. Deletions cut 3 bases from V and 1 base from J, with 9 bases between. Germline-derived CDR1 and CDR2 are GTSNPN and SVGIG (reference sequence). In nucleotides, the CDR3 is TGTGCCTGGAGAGCTCAGGGGAACACTGAAGCTTTCTTT. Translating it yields CAWRAQGNTEAFF.

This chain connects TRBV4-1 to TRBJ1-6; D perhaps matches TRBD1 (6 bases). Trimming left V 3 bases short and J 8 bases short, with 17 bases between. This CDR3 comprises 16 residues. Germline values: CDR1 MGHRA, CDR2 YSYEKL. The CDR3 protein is CASSQRTGFTDSPLHF. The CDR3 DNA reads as TGCGCCAGCAGCCAGCGAACAGGGTTCACTGATTCACCCCTCCACTTT.

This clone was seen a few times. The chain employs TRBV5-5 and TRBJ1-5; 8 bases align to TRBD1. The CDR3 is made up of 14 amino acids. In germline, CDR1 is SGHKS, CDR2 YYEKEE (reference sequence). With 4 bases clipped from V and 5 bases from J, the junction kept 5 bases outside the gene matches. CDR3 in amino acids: CASSRDRTYQPQHF. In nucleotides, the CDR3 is TGTGCCAGCAGCCGGGACAGGACCTATCAGCCCCAGCATTTT.

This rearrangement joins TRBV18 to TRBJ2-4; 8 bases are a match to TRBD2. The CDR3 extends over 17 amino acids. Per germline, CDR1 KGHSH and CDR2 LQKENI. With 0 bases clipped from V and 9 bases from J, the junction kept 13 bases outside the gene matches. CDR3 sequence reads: CASSPPSSTGGQGIQYF. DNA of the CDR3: TGTGCCAGCTCACCACCGTCGTCTACGGGGGGGCAGGGCATTCAGTACTTC.

This CDR3 is CATSSPGQGYLETQYF. In DNA form, the CDR3 reads TGTGCCACCAGCAGTCCGGGACAGGGCTATTTAGAGACCCAGTACTTC. The V call is TRBV15, the J call TRBJ2-5; 9 nucleotides agree with TRBD1. CDR3 length: 16 amino acids. CDR1 is LNHNV, CDR2 YYDKDF, per germline (reference sequence). V dropped 3 bases and J dropped 4; count of bases not matched to a gene: 9.

This CDR3 reads CASSRGGYADTQYF. The CDR3, as DNA: TGTGCCAGCAGCCGTGGAGGATACGCAGATACGCAGTATTTT. The chain employs TRBV14 and TRBJ2-3; tentatively, D is TRBD2 (5 bases). Germline V gene lookup returns CDR1 SGHDN and CDR2 FVKESK. Trimming cost V 4 bases and J 4 bases, with 12 bases left between them. The CDR3 consists of 14 residues.

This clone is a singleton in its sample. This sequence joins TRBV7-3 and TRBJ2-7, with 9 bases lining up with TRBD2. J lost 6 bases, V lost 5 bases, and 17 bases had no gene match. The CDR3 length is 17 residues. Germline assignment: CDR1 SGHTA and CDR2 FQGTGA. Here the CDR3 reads CASSPALAGSIPLEQYF. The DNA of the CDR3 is TGTGCCAGCAGCCCTGCCCTAGCGGGGTCGATCCCCCTCGAGCAGTACTTC.

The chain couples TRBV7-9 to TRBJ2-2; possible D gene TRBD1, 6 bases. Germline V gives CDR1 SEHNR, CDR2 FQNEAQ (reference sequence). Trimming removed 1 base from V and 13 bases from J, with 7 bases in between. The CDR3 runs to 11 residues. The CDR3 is CASSLGGPLFF. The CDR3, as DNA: TGTGCCAGCAGCTTAGGGGGGCCGCTGTTTTTT. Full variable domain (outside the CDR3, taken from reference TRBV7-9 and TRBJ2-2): DTGVSQNPRHKITKRGQNVTFRCDPISEHNRLYWYRQTLGQGPEFLTYFQNEAQLEKSRLLSDRFSAERPKGSFSTLEIQRTEQGDSAMYLCASSLGGPLFFGEGSRLTVL.

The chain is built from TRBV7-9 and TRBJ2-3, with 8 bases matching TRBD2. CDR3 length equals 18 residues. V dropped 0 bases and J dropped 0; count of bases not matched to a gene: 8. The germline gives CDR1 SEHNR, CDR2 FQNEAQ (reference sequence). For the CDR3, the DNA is TGTGCCAGCAGCTTAGCAAAGCGGGGGCTGGGAAGCACAGATACGCAGTATTTT. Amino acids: CASSLAKRGLGSTDTQYF.

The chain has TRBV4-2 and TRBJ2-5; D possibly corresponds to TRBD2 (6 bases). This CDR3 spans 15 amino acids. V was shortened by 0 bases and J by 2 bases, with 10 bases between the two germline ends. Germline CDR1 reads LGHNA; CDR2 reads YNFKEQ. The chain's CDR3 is CASSQEDYSQETQYF. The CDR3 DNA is TGTGCCAGCAGCCAAGAGGACTACTCTCAAGAGACCCAGTACTTC.

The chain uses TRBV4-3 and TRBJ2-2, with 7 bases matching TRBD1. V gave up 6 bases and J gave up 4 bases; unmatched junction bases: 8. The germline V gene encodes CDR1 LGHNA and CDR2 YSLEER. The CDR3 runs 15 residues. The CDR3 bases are TGCGCCAGCAGACGAGGGGGCGCGAGCACCGGGGAGCTGTTTTTT. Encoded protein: CASRRGGASTGELFF.

The CDR3 protein is CASRQGSIGELFF. In DNA, the CDR3 is TGCGCCAGCAGACAGGGGAGTATCGGGGAGCTGTTTTTT. The J gene is TRBJ2-2, the V gene TRBV5-1; the match to TRBD1 covers 7 bases. After removal of 5 bases from V and 7 bases from J, the junction contained 5 bases not matched to a gene. CDR3 length: 13 amino acids. CDR1 and CDR2 (germline): SGHRS, YFSETQ.

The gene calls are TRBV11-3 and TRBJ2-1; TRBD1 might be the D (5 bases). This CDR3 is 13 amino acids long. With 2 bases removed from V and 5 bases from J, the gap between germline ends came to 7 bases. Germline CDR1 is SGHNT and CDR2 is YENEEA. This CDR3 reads CASSLIGDNEQFF. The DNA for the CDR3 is TGTGCCAGCAGCTTAATAGGGGACAATGAGCAGTTCTTC.

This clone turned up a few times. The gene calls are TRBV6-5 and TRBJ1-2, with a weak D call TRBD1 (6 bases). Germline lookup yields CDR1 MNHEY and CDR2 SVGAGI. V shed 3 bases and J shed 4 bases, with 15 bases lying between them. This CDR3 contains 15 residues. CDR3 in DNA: TGTGCCAGCAGTTATGGGTTCAGGGGATCCTATGGCTACACCTTC. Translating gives CASSYGFRGSYGYTF.

CDR3 region: CASSLRTSSGGPLNEQFF. DNA for the CDR3: TGTGCCAGCAGCTTAAGAACTTCTAGCGGGGGGCCCTTGAATGAGCAGTTCTTC. The chain employs TRBV7-2 and TRBJ2-1, with 11 bases aligning to TRBD2. After removal of 2 bases from V and 7 bases from J, the junction contained 13 bases not matched to a gene. Germline V gene sequence: CDR1 SGHTA, CDR2 FQGNSA. CDR3 length: 18 amino acids.

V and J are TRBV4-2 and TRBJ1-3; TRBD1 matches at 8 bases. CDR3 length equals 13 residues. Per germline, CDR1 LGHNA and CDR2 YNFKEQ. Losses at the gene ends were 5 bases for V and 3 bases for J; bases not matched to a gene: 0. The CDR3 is CASSTGGGNTIYF. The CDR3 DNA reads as TGTGCCAGCAGCACAGGGGGTGGAAACACCATATATTTT.

The CDR3 DNA reads as TGTGCCAGCAGTTGGTTGAGCGCTTCTGGAAACACCATATATTTT. It codes for CASSWLSASGNTIYF. The chain recombines TRBV6-6 with TRBJ1-3, with unresolved D. Germline assignment: CDR1 MNHNY and CDR2 SVGAGI (reference sequence). The CDR3 is 15 residues long. Trimming left V 4 bases short and J 1 base short, with 11 bases between.

CDR3 residues: CASSSPGQVMNTEAFF. DNA of the CDR3: TGTGCCAGCAGCTCTCCGGGACAGGTTATGAACACTGAAGCTTTCTTT. J is TRBJ1-1 and V is TRBV7-3, with TRBD1 matching over 8 bases. Germline CDR1 is SGHTA and CDR2 is FQGTGA. Losses at the gene ends were 4 bases for V and 0 bases for J; bases not matched to a gene: 7. The length of the CDR3 is 16 residues. The complete variable domain, with remaining parts taken from reference TRBV7-3 and TRBJ1-1, reads GAGVSQTPSNKVTEKGKYVELRCDPISGHTALYWYRQSLGQGPEFLIYFQGTGAADDSGLPNDRFFAVRPEGSVSTLKIQRTERGDSAVYLCASSSPGQVMNTEAFFGQGTRLTVV.

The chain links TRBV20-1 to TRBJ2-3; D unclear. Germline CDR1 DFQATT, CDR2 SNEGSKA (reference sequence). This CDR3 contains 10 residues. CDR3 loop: CREHTDTQYF. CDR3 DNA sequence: TGCAGAGAGCACACAGATACGCAGTATTTT.

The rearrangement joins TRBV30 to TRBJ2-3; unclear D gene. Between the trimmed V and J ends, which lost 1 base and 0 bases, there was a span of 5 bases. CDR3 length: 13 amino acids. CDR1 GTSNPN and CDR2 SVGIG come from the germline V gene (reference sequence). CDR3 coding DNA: TGTGCCTGGAGTGGAGGTAGCACAGATACGCAGTATTTT. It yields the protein CAWSGGSTDTQYF.

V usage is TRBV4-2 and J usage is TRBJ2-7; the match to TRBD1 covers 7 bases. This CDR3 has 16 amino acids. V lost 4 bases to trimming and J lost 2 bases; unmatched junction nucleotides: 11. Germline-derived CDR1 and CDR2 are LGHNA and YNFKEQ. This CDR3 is CASSPNYGQATYEQYF. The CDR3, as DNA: TGTGCCAGCAGCCCGAATTACGGACAGGCTACCTACGAGCAGTACTTC.

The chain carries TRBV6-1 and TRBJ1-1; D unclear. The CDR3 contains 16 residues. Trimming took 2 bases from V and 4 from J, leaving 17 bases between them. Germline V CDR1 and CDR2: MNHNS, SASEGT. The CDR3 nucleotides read TGTGCCAGCAGTGAACGTCGTTCTAGCCCCTCCACTGAAGCTTTCTTT. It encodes CASSERRSSPSTEAFF.

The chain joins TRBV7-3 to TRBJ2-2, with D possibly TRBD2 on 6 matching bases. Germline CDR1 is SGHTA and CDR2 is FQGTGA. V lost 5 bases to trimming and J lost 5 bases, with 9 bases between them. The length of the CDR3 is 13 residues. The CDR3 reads CASSAAGTGELFF. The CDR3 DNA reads TGTGCCAGCAGCGCTGCGGGGACCGGGGAGCTGTTTTTT.

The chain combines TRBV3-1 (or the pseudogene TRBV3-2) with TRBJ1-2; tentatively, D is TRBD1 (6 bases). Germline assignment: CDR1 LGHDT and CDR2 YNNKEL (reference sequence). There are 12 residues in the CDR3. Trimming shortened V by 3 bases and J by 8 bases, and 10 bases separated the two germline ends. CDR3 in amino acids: CASSQGTHGYTF. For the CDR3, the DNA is TGTGCCAGCAGCCAGGGGACACACGGCTACACCTTC.

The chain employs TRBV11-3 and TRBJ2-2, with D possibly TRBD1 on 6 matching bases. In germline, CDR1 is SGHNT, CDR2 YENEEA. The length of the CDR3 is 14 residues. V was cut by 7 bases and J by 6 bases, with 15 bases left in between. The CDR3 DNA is TGTGCCAGCACTGCGGACAGCATCTCCGGGGAGCTGTTTTTT. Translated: CASTADSISGELFF.